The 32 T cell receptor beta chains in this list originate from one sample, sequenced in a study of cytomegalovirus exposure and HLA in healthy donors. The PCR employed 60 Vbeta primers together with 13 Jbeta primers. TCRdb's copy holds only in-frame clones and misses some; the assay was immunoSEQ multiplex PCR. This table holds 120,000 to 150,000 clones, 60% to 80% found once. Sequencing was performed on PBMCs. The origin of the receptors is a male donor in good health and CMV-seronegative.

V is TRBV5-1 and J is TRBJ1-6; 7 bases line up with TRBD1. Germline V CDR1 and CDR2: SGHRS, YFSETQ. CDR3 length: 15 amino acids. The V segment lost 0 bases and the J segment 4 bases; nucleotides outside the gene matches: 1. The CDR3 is CASSLAGQYNSPLHF. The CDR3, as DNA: TGCGCCAGCAGCTTGGCGGGACAGTATAATTCACCCCTCCACTTT. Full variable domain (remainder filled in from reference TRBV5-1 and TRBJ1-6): KAGVTQTPRYLIKTRGQQVTLSCSPISGHRSVSWYQQTPGQGLQFLFEYFSETQRNKGNFPGRFSGRQFSNSRSEMNVSTLELGDSALYLCASSLAGQYNSPLHFGNGTRLTVT.

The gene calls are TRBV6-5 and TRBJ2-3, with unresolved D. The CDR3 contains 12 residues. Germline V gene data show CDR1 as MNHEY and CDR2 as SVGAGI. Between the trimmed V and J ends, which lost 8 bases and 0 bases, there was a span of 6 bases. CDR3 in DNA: TGTGCCAGCCGGTCCAGCACAGATACGCAGTATTTT. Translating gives CASRSSTDTQYF.

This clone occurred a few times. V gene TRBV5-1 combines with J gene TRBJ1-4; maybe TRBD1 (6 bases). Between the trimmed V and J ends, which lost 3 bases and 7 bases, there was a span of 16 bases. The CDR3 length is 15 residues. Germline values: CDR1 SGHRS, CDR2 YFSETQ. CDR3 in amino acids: CASSYMGATGEKLFF. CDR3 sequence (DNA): TGCGCCAGCAGCTACATGGGGGCCACGGGTGAAAAACTGTTTTTT.

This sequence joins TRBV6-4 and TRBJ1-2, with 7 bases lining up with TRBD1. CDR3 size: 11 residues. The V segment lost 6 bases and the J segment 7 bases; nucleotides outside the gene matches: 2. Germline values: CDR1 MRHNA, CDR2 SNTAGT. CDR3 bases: TGTGCCAGCAGAACAGGGGCTGGCTACACCTTC. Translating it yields CASRTGAGYTF.

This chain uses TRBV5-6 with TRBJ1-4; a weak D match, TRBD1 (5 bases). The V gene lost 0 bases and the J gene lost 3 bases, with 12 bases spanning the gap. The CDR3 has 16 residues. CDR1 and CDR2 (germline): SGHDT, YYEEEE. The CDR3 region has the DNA TGTGCCAGCAGCTTGGCCCTAGGGGCTTCTAATGAAAAACTGTTTTTT. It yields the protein CASSLALGASNEKLFF. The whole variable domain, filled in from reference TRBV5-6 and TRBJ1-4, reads DAGVTQSPTHLIKTRGQQVTLRCSPKSGHDTVSWYQQALGQGPQFIFQYYEEEERQRGNFPDRFSGHQFPNYSSELNVNALLLGDSALYLCASSLALGASNEKLFFGSGTQLSVL.

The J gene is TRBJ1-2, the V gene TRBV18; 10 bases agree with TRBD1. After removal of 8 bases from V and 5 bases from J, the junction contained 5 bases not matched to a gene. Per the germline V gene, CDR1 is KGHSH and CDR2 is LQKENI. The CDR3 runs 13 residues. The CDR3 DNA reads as TGTGCCAGCGCCCAGGGACAGGGGTATGGCTACACCTTC. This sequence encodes CASAQGQGYGYTF. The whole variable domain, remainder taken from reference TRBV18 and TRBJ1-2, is NAGVMQNPRHLVRRRGQEARLRCSPMKGHSHVYWYRQLPEEGLKFMVYLQKENIIDESGMPKERFSAEFPKEGPSILRIQQVVRGDSAAYFCASAQGQGYGYTFGSGTRLTVV.

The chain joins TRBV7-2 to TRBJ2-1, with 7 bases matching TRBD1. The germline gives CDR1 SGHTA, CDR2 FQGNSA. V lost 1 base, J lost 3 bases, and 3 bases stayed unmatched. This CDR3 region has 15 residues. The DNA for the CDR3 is TGTGCCAGCAGCTTAGAATACAGGGGCTACAATGAGCAGTTCTTC. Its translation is CASSLEYRGYNEQFF.

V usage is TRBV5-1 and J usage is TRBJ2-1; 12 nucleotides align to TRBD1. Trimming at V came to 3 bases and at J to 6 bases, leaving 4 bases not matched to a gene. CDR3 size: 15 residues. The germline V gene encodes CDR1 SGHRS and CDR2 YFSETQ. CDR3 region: CASSSGQGAGNEQFF. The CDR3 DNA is TGCGCCAGCAGCTCGGGACAGGGGGCAGGCAATGAGCAGTTCTTC.

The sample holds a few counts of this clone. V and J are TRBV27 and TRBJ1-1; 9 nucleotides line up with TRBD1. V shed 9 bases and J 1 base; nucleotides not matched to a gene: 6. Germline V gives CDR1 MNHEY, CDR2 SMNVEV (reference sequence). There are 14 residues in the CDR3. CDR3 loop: CASRGQGWNTEAFF. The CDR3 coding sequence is TGTGCCAGTAGAGGACAGGGGTGGAACACTGAAGCTTTCTTT.

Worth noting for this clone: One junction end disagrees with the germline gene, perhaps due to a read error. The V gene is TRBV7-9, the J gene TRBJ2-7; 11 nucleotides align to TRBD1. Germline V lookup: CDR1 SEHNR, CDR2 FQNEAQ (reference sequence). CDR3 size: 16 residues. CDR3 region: CSSSLEGTGGPYEQYF. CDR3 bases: TGTTCCAGCAGCTTAGAGGGGACAGGGGGACCCTACGAGCAGTACTTC. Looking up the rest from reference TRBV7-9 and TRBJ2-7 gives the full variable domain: DTGVSQNPRHKITKRGQNVTFRCDPISEHNRLYWYRQTLGQGPEFLTYFQNEAQLEKSRLLSDRFSAERPKGSFSTLEIQRTEQGDSAMYLCSSSLEGTGGPYEQYFGPGTRLTVT.

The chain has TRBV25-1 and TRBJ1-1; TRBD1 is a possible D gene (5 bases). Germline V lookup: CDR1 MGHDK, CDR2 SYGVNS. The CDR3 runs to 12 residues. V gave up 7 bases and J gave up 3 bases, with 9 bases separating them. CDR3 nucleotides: TGTGCCAGCAAGTGGGGGGACACTGAAGCTTTCTTT. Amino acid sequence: CASKWGDTEAFF.

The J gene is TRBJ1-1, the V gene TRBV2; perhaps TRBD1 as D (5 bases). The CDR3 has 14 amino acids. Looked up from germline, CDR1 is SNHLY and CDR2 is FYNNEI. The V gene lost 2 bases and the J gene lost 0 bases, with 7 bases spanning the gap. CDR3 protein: CASSEWGMNTEAFF. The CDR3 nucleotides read TGTGCCAGCAGTGAATGGGGCATGAACACTGAAGCTTTCTTT.

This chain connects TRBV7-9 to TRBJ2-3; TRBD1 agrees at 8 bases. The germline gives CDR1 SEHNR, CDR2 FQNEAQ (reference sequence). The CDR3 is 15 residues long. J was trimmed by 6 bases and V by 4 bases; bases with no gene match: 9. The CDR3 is CASSSGQGSQDTQYF. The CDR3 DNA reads TGTGCCAGCAGCTCCGGACAGGGCTCTCAGGATACGCAGTATTTT.

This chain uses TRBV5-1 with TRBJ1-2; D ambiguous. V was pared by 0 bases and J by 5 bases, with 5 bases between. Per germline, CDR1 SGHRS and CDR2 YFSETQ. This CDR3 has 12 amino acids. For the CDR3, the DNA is TGCGCCAGCAGCTTGGCGGGGTATGGCTACACCTTC. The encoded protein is CASSLAGYGYTF.

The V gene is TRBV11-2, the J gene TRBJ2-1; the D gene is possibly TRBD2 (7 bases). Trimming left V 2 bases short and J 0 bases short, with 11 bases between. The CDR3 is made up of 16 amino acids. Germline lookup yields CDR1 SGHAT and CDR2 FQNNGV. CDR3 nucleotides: TGTGCCAGCAGCTTACGGGGGGACATCTCCTACAATGAGCAGTTCTTC. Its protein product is CASSLRGDISYNEQFF.

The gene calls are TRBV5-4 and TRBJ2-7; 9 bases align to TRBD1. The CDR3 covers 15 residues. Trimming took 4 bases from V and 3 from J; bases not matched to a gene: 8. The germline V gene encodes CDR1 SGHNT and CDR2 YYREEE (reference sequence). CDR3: CASSAGTGKYYEQYF. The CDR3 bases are TGTGCCAGCAGCGCCGGGACAGGGAAATACTACGAGCAGTACTTC.

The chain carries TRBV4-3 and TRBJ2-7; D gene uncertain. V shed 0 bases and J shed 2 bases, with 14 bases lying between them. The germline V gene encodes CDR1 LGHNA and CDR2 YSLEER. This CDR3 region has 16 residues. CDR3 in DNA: TGCGCCAGCAGCCAAGATATCTCAGGTACTCCCTACGAGCAGTACTTC. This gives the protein CASSQDISGTPYEQYF.

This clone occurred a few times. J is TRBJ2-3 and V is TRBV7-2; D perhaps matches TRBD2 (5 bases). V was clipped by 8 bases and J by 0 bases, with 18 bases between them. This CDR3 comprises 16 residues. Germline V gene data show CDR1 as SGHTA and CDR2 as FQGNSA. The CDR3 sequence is CASPLEGAASTDTQYF. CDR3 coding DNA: TGTGCCAGCCCACTTGAGGGAGCGGCTAGCACAGATACGCAGTATTTT.

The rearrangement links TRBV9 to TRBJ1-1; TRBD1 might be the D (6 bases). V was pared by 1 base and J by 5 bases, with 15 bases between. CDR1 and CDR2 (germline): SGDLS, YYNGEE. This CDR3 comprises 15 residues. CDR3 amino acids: CASSVSAGAKTEAFF. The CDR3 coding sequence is TGTGCCAGCAGCGTAAGCGCGGGGGCGAAAACTGAAGCTTTCTTT. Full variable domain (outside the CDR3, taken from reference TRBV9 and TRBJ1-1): DSGVTQTPKHLITATGQRVTLRCSPRSGDLSVYWYQQSLDQGLQFLIQYYNGEERAKGNILERFSAQQFPDLHSELNLSSLELGDSALYFCASSVSAGAKTEAFFGQGTRLTVV.

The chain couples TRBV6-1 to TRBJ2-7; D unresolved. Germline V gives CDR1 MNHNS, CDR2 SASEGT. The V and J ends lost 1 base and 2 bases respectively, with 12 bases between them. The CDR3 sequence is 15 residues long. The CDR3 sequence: CASSEGVGSPYEQYF. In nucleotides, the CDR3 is TGTGCCAGCAGTGAAGGGGTGGGCAGTCCCTACGAGCAGTACTTC.

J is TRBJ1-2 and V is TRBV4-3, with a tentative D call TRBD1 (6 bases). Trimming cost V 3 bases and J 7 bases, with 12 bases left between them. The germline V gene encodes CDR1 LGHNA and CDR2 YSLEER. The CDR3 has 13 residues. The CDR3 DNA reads TGCGCCAGCAGCCAGACAGGTCTCATTGGCTACACCTTC. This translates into CASSQTGLIGYTF.

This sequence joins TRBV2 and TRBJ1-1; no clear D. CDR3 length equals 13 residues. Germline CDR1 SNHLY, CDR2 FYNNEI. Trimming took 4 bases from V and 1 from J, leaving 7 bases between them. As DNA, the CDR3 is TGTGCCAGCAGTGGGGCCTCGAACACTGAAGCTTTCTTT. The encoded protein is CASSGASNTEAFF.

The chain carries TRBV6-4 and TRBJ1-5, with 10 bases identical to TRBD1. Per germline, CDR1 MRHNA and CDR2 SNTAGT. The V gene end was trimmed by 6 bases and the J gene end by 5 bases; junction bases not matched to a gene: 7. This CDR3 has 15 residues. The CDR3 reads CASSPGQGGDQPQHF. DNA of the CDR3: TGTGCCAGCAGCCCCGGACAGGGGGGGGATCAGCCCCAGCATTTT.

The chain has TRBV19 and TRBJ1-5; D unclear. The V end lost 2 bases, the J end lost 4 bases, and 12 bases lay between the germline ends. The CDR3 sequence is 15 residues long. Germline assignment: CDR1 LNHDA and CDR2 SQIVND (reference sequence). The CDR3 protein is CASSIRGLENQPQHF. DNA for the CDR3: TGTGCCAGTAGTATACGGGGATTGGAAAATCAGCCCCAGCATTTT.

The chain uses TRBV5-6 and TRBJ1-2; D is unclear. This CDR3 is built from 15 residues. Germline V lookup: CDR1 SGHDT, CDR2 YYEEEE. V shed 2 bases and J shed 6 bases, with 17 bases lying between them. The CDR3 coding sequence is TGTGCCAGCAGCTTAATTTCGGGGATGGGCGATGGCTACACCTTC. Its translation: CASSLISGMGDGYTF.

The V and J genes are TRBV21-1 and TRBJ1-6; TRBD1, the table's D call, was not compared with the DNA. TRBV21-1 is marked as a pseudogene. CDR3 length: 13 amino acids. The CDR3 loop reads CASSWDSNSPLHF. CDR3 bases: TGTGCCAGCAGCTGGGACAGTAATTCACCCCTCCACTTT.

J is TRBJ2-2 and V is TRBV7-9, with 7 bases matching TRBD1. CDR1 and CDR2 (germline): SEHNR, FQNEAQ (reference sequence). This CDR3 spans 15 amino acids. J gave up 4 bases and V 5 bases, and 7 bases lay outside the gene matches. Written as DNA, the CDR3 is TGTGCCAGCAGCCCACAGGGGATGGGCACCGGGGAGCTGTTTTTT. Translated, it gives CASSPQGMGTGELFF.

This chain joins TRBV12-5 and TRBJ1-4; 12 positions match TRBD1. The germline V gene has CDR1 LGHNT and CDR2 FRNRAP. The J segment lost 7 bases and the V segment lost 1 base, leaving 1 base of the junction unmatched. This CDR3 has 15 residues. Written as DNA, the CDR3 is TGTGCTAGTGGTTTGGGGGACAGGGGGCCTGAAAAACTGTTTTTT. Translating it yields CASGLGDRGPEKLFF.

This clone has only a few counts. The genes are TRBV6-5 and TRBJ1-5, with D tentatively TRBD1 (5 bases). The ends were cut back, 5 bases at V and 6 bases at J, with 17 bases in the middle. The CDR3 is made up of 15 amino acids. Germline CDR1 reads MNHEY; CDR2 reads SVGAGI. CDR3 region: CASSMGLLGGQPQHF. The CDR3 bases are TGTGCCAGCAGTATGGGACTCCTTGGAGGTCAGCCCCAGCATTTT.

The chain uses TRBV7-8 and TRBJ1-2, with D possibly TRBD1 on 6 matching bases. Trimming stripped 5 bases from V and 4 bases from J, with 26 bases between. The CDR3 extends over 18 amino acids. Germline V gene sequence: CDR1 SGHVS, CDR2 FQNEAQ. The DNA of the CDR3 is TGTGCCAGCAGCCTCCAGTTGCCCTCAGGGGTAGCGACCTATGGCTACACCTTC. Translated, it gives CASSLQLPSGVATYGYTF. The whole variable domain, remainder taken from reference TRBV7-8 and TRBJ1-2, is GAGVSQSPRYKVAKRGQDVALRCDPISGHVSLFWYQQALGQGPEFLTYFQNEAQLDKSGLPSDRFFAERPEGSVSTLKIQRTQQEDSAVYLCASSLQLPSGVATYGYTFGSGTRLTVV.

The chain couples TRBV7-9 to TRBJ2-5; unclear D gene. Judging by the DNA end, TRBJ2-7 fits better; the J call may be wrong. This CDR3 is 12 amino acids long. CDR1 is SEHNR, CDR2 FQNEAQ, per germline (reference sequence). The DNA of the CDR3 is TGTGCCAGCAGCTTACCTTCCTACGAGCAGTACTTC. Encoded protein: CASSLPSYEQYF.

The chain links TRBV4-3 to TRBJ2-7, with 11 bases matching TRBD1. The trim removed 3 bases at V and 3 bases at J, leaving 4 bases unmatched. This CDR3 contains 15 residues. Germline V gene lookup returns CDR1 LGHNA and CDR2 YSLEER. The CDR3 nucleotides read TGCGCCAGCAGCCATTCCGGGACAGGGGGCTACGAGCAGTACTTC. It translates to CASSHSGTGGYEQYF.